One sample yielded the 30 T cell receptor beta chains listed below, sequenced in a study of vaccination and CD4 T cells after COVID-19. Stated treatment: roughly ten-day PBMC culture with coronavirus spike peptide pools or control peptides (ViraFEST assay). Their antigens remain unidentified. CD4+ T cells that had been cultured provided DNA sequenced with the Oncomine TCR Beta short-read assay. TCRdb fed the PCR reads into MiXCR, producing one record per CDR3 protein. This sample carries thousands of distinct CDR3 sequences, about 17% of them seen once, and the ten largest clones take about 16%. The sample consisted of CD4+ T cells from blood, cultured in vitro. These receptors came from a human donor who had recovered from COVID-19.

The chain recombines TRBV19 with TRBJ1-3, with D perhaps TRBD1 (6 bases). The CDR3 has 15 residues. Trimming shortened V by 7 bases and J by 0 bases, and 13 bases separated the two germline ends. The germline V gene has CDR1 LNHDA and CDR2 SQIVND (reference sequence). Written as DNA, the CDR3 is TGTGCCAGTAAATTGATGGGGGCCTCTGGAAACACCATATATTTT. Residues: CASKLMGASGNTIYF.

This clonotype was detected only a few times. The chain uses TRBV20-1 and TRBJ1-6, with 8 bases identical to TRBD1. CDR3 length: 16 residues. Germline V lookup: CDR1 DFQATT, CDR2 SNEGSKA (reference sequence). The V gene end was trimmed by 0 bases and the J gene end by 6 bases; junction bases not matched to a gene: 7. CDR3 loop: CSARDPRTGSNSPLHF. In DNA form, the CDR3 reads TGCAGTGCTAGAGATCCAAGGACAGGGAGTAATTCACCCCTCCACTTT.

The chain combines TRBV12-5 with TRBJ2-3; D is undetermined. The germline V and J ends were trimmed by 4 bases and 5 bases, with 10 bases remaining between them. Germline V gene data show CDR1 as LGHNT and CDR2 as FRNRAP. The CDR3 spans 13 residues. The DNA of the CDR3 is TGTGCTAGTGGTTCCCTATTGGGAGATACGCAGTATTTT. Protein product: CASGSLLGDTQYF.

By its share, this clonotype is large. The J gene is TRBJ2-3, the V gene TRBV20-1; 8 positions match TRBD1. Trimming at V came to 6 bases and at J to 2 bases, leaving 10 bases not matched to a gene. CDR1 DFQATT and CDR2 SNEGSKA come from the germline V gene (reference sequence). The CDR3 extends over 15 amino acids. CDR3 residues: CSALSRTGLTDTQYF. The CDR3 DNA sequence: TGCAGTGCCCTATCCAGGACAGGGCTCACAGATACGCAGTATTTT.

As for this clonotype: An end of the junction differs from the germline gene, which may be a read error. This sequence joins TRBV2 and TRBJ1-6, with TRBD1 matching over 8 bases. The CDR3 has 13 amino acids. Germline V gene sequence: CDR1 SNHLY, CDR2 FYNNEI. CDR3 bases: TGTGCCAGCAGTGAAACAGGGGGGGTATCCCTCTACTTT. Protein: CASSETGGVSLYF.

This clonotype was recorded a few times. This rearrangement joins TRBV2 to TRBJ1-5; 9 bases match TRBD1. CDR1 and CDR2 (germline): SNHLY, FYNNEI. Unmatched junction bases numbered 3, after V lost 6 bases and J lost 3 bases. The CDR3 contains 14 residues. Here the CDR3 DNA reads TGTGCCAGCAGCCGGGACAGGGACAATCAGCCCCAGCATTTT. It is translated as CASSRDRDNQPQHF.

This clonotype is medium-sized within its sample. The chain is built from TRBV18 and TRBJ2-5; D unclear. V was clipped by 3 bases and J by 1 base, with 6 bases between them. In germline, CDR1 is KGHSH, CDR2 LQKENI. CDR3 length: 13 amino acids. CDR3 sequence: CASSPGLQETQYF. The CDR3 DNA reads TGTGCCAGCTCACCCGGGCTCCAAGAGACCCAGTACTTC.

This clonotype was found a few times. The chain links TRBV6-1 to TRBJ2-4; 7 positions match TRBD1. V lost 1 base, J lost 2 bases, and 17 bases stayed unmatched. The CDR3 has 20 residues. CDR1 MNHNS and CDR2 SASEGT come from the germline V gene. The CDR3 DNA sequence: TGTGCCAGCAGTGAAGTTCCGAGGATACAGGGGAAGTCTTCCAAAAACATTCAGTACTTC. Protein: CASSEVPRIQGKSSKNIQYF.

The chain combines TRBV4-2 with TRBJ2-2, with TRBD2 matching over 8 bases. Trimming cost V 3 bases and J 6 bases; bases outside gene matches: 6. This CDR3 contains 15 residues. Germline CDR1 and CDR2: LGHNA and YNFKEQ. CDR3 bases: TGTGCCAGCAGCCAGGAGAGGACTAGCCCCGGGGAGCTGTTTTTT. Encoded protein: CASSQERTSPGELFF.

This chain uses TRBV10-3 with TRBJ2-7; 13 bases are a match to TRBD2. V lost 11 bases and J lost 11; bases outside the gene matches: 9. Germline CDR1 ENHRY, CDR2 SYGVKD. The CDR3 runs 12 residues. CDR3 DNA sequence: TGTGCCGTAAGCGGGACTAGCGGGGACGAGTACTTC. Protein product: CAVSGTSGDEYF.

This clonotype ranks as medium-sized. The chain is built from TRBV7-2 and TRBJ1-2, with TRBD1 identical over 8 bases. J lost 4 bases, V lost 5 bases, and 9 bases had no gene match. The CDR3 runs 15 residues. In germline, CDR1 is SGHTA, CDR2 FQGNSA. The CDR3 here is CASSPDRGVLYGYTF. The CDR3 bases are TGTGCCAGCAGCCCCGACAGGGGAGTACTCTATGGCTACACCTTC.

This clonotype is medium-sized. The chain employs TRBV7-8 and TRBJ1-4; the D gene is possibly TRBD1 (5 bases). The germline V gene has CDR1 SGHVS and CDR2 FQNEAQ. The V end was cut by 0 bases, the J end by 8 bases, with 10 bases between. This CDR3 comprises 14 residues. CDR3 in amino acids: CASSLAGRGEKLFF. In nucleotides, the CDR3 is TGTGCCAGCAGCTTAGCAGGGCGGGGCGAAAAACTGTTTTTT.

This sequence joins TRBV30 and TRBJ1-2; D possibly corresponds to TRBD1 (5 bases). The CDR3 has 13 amino acids. Trimming took 1 base from V and 3 from J, leaving 9 bases between them. Germline-derived CDR1 and CDR2 are GTSNPN and SVGIG (reference sequence). In nucleotides, the CDR3 is TGTGCCTGGAGTGGCAGGGCGGACTATGGCTACACCTTC. It codes for CAWSGRADYGYTF.

This clonotype was detected only a few times. The V gene is TRBV24-1, the J gene TRBJ2-1, with 11 bases identical to TRBD1. CDR3 length: 15 residues. V shed 5 bases, J shed 6 bases, and the junction held 5 bases outside the gene matches. Germline values: CDR1 KGHDR, CDR2 SFDVKD. As DNA, the CDR3 is TGTGCCACCAGTGCGGGTGGGACAGGGGGCAATGAGCAGTTCTTC. Its translation is CATSAGGTGGNEQFF.

This sequence joins TRBV12-3 or TRBV12-4 and TRBJ2-5; D is ambiguous. The CDR3 has 12 amino acids. V was cut by 8 bases and J by 5 bases, with 12 bases left in between. CDR3 region: CASGLTLETQYF. In DNA, the CDR3 is TGTGCCAGCGGTCTGACTTTGGAGACCCAGTACTTC.

The V and J genes are TRBV20-1 and TRBJ1-4, with TRBD1 matching 8 bases. This CDR3 has 17 amino acids. The V gene end was trimmed by 6 bases and the J gene end by 4 bases; junction bases not matched to a gene: 16. From germline, CDR1 is DFQATT and CDR2 SNEGSKA (reference sequence). The chain's CDR3 is CSAAPLLQQGVNEKLFF. As DNA, the CDR3 is TGCAGTGCCGCGCCTCTTCTGCAACAGGGGGTTAATGAAAAACTGTTTTTT.

By sample share, this clonotype is large (0.1 to 1%). This rearrangement joins TRBV20-1 to TRBJ2-3; no clear D. The CDR3 consists of 11 residues. The V gene lost 8 bases and the J gene lost 2 bases, with 8 bases spanning the gap. CDR1 DFQATT and CDR2 SNEGSKA come from the germline V gene (reference sequence). CDR3 loop: CSPQVTDTQYF. CDR3 DNA sequence: TGCAGTCCGCAGGTCACAGATACGCAGTATTTT.

This clonotype has more than one count but fewer than ten. The chain has TRBV2 and TRBJ2-2; D is perhaps TRBD1 or TRBD2 (6 bases each). CDR3 length: 15 amino acids. The V end lost 2 bases, the J end lost 7 bases, and 14 bases lay between the germline ends. CDR1 is SNHLY and CDR2 is FYNNEI in the germline V gene. As DNA, the CDR3 is TGTGCCAGCAGTGAAATGAGGGGGGCAGGCGGGGAGCTGTTTTTT. As protein: CASSEMRGAGGELFF. The variable domain in full, with the rest retrieved from reference TRBV2 and TRBJ2-2, is EPEVTQTPSHQVTQMGQEVILRCVPISNHLYFYWYRQILGQKVEFLVSFYNNEISEKSEIFDDQFSVERPDGSNFTLKIRSTKLEDSAMYFCASSEMRGAGGELFFGEGSRLTVL.

This clonotype was picked up a small number of times. V gene TRBV7-9 combines with J gene TRBJ1-3; D is perhaps TRBD1 (6 bases). The V gene's germline CDR1 is SEHNR and CDR2 FQNEAQ (reference sequence). CDR3 length: 17 amino acids. Trimming cost V 5 bases and J 1 base, with 18 bases left between them. The chain's CDR3 is CASSPRMGRGSGNTIYF. The CDR3 nucleotides are TGTGCCAGCAGCCCCCGGATGGGCAGGGGTTCTGGAAACACCATATATTTT.

This chain connects TRBV4-2 to TRBJ2-5, with TRBD2 matching 11 bases. The CDR3 is made up of 15 amino acids. Per the germline V gene, CDR1 is LGHNA and CDR2 is YNFKEQ. V shed 0 bases and J 8 bases; nucleotides not matched to a gene: 5. CDR3 nucleotides: TGTGCCAGCAGCCAAGAGGCTAGCGGGGGGTTTACCCAGTACTTC. This gives the protein CASSQEASGGFTQYF.

The J gene is TRBJ1-1, the V gene TRBV4-2; D ambiguous. This CDR3 has 14 residues. V was shortened by 3 bases and J by 5 bases, with 13 bases between the two germline ends. Per the germline V gene, CDR1 is LGHNA and CDR2 is YNFKEQ. The CDR3 nucleotides read TGTGCCAGCAGCCAGGAAATGTTGGGGACTGAAGCTTTCTTT. Translating gives CASSQEMLGTEAFF.

V usage is TRBV5-4 and J usage is TRBJ2-5; 8 bases line up with TRBD2. The CDR3 is made up of 14 amino acids. Trimming removed 0 bases from V and 9 bases from J; junction bases left unmatched: 7. Germline values: CDR1 SGHNT, CDR2 YYREEE (reference sequence). The CDR3 loop reads CASSLASIGGAQYF. Written as DNA, the CDR3 is TGTGCCAGCAGCTTGGCGTCCATCGGGGGGGCCCAGTACTTC.

This chain links TRBV30 with TRBJ1-1, with TRBD1 as a possible D gene (5 bases). V was clipped by 8 bases and J by 1 base, with 14 bases between them. The CDR3 is made up of 13 amino acids. The germline gives CDR1 GTSNPN, CDR2 SVGIG (reference sequence). The CDR3, as DNA: TGTGCCGCTCTCAGGGCCACGAACACTGAAGCTTTCTTT. Its translation is CAALRATNTEAFF.

V is TRBV7-9 and J is TRBJ2-3, with 13 bases identical to TRBD2. Germline values: CDR1 SEHNR, CDR2 FQNEAQ (reference sequence). V lost 5 bases, J lost 2 bases, and 10 bases stayed unmatched. The CDR3 consists of 18 residues. The CDR3 spells CASSRTSGGGPATDTQYF. The CDR3 nucleotides read TGTGCCAGCAGCCGTACTAGCGGGGGGGGGCCGGCCACAGATACGCAGTATTTT.

This clonotype was found a few times. The genes are TRBV11-2 and TRBJ1-2; D not resolved. The V gene lost 0 bases and the J gene lost 4 bases, with 6 bases spanning the gap. In germline, CDR1 is SGHAT, CDR2 FQNNGV. This CDR3 contains 13 residues. This chain's CDR3 is CASSLEAGYGYTF. CDR3 nucleotide sequence: TGTGCCAGCAGCTTAGAGGCTGGCTATGGCTACACCTTC.

Judged by abundance, this clonotype is medium-sized. The genes are TRBV2 and TRBJ2-5; TRBD2 agrees at 8 bases. The CDR3 consists of 13 residues. V was pared by 7 bases and J by 7 bases, with 8 bases of the junction left unmatched. CDR1 is SNHLY and CDR2 is FYNNEI in the germline V gene. The CDR3 spells CASIISGAGTQYF. The CDR3 bases are TGTGCCAGCATTATTAGCGGGGCCGGGACCCAGTACTTC. Together with reference TRBV2 and TRBJ2-5, the CDR3 gives the full variable domain: EPEVTQTPSHQVTQMGQEVILRCVPISNHLYFYWYRQILGQKVEFLVSFYNNEISEKSEIFDDQFSVERPDGSNFTLKIRSTKLEDSAMYFCASIISGAGTQYFGPGTRLLVL.

This clonotype was detected a few times. The chain combines TRBV20-1 with TRBJ2-1; no clear D gene. V lost 6 bases, J lost 6 bases, and 9 bases lay in between. This CDR3 spans 11 amino acids. Germline assignment: CDR1 DFQATT and CDR2 SNEGSKA (reference sequence). The CDR3 spells CSAERGNEQFF. DNA of the CDR3: TGCAGTGCGGAACGCGGCAATGAGCAGTTCTTC.

J is TRBJ1-2 and V is TRBV2; D gene uncertain. This CDR3 is 14 amino acids long. Per the germline V gene, CDR1 is SNHLY and CDR2 is FYNNEI. V dropped 9 bases and J dropped 2 bases, with 16 bases sitting between them. In nucleotides, the CDR3 is TGTGCCAGTGGTTTCGGGCAGGCGAACTATGGCTACACCTTC. It translates to CASGFGQANYGYTF.

In this sample, this clonotype turned up a few times. This chain uses TRBV19 with TRBJ1-4; no firm D call. The CDR3 sequence is 11 residues long. V was clipped by 1 base and J by 7 bases, with 1 base between them. CDR1 LNHDA and CDR2 SQIVND come from the germline V gene (reference sequence). The CDR3 here is CASSIGEKLFF. The CDR3 DNA reads as TGTGCCAGTAGTATAGGTGAAAAACTGTTTTTT.

The chain is built from TRBV5-1 and TRBJ1-1; no clear D gene. V lost 4 bases to trimming and J lost 4 bases, with 11 bases between them. The germline V gene has CDR1 SGHRS and CDR2 YFSETQ. The CDR3 is 13 amino acids. The CDR3 sequence: CASSPDERTEAFF. CDR3 DNA: TGCGCCAGCAGCCCGGACGAGCGCACTGAAGCTTTCTTT.